One T cell receptor beta chain is described in this entry. These data come from a study of shared T cell receptors in the human thymus. Measured with immunoSEQ multiplex PCR; TCRdb has only the in-frame clones, and not every one. The repertoire has some 760,000 clones, approximately 85% of them found once; the top ten carry over 0.008%. These same data were also listed under a study on human thymus T cells. That paper notes: All donors were healthy Finnish infants who were undergoing corrective surgery to treat congenital heart defects. Corrective heart surgery yielded the resections from which the thymus tissue came. Repertoires sampled from thymus and blood appeared biased in V and J gene usage. Related research described thymic repertoires that were highly overlapping among unrelated individuals.

The source material was thymocytes. The receptor comes from a girl under three years old with a congenital heart defect.

CDR3 region: CASSQDYSGRGYGYTF. The CDR3 coding sequence is TGCGCCAGCAGCCAAGATTATTCGGGTAGAGGTTACGGCTACACCTTC. This chain uses TRBV4-1 with TRBJ1-2; the D is unclear. The ends were cut back, 0 bases at V and 8 bases at J, with 19 bases in the middle. The CDR3 sequence is 16 residues long. Germline V CDR1 and CDR2: MGHRA, YSYEKL.